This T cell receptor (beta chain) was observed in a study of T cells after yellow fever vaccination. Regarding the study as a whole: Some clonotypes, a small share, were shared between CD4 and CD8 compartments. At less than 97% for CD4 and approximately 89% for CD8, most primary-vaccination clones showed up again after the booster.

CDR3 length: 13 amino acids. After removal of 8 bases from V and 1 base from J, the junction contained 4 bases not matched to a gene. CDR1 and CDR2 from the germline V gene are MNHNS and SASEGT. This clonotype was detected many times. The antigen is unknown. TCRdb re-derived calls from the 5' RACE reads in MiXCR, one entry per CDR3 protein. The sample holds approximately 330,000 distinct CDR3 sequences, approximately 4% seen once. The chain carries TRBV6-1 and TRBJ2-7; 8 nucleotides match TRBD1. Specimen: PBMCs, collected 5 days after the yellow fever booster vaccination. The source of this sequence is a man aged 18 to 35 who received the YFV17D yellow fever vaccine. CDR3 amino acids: CASRDRSSYEQYF. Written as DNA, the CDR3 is TGTGCCAGCCGGGACAGGAGTTCCTACGAGCAGTACTTC.